This paragraph reports one T cell receptor (beta chain). There is no known antigen for this receptor. There are no base qualities to consult, and no much larger clone falls within one base. Donors were a few dozen systemically healthy Caucasian individuals from Russia aged 6 to 90 years. Each donor gave ten milliliters of peripheral blood, drawn into EDTA-treated Vacutainer tubes. Ficoll-Paque density-gradient centrifugation was used to isolate PBMCs, with at least 6.5 million per sample. Total RNA, at least 6 micrograms per sample, was extracted from PBMCs with Trizol reagent. For every donor, flow cytometry on a PBMC aliquot measured the percentage of naive CD45RAhigh/CD27high T cells. This entry comes from a study of blood T cells in healthy people across ages (dated by TCRdb to about 2015). General notes on the study: In model experiments, roughly one uniquely barcoded TCR beta cDNA molecule per two T cells was captured by template switching. The study analyzed two additional independent replicas of 1 million unique cDNA reads from the same blood draw for two donors, one aged 18 to 30 and one aged 80 or older. Donors were grouped into four age groups: young (average roughly 17 years), middle-aged (less than 40), aged (roughly 62) and long-lived (about 89). To avoid experimental bias, donors of different ages were distributed randomly across sequencing lanes. The study measured age-related changes in TCR beta repertoire diversity using deep sequencing normalized with unique cDNA molecular identifiers.

Germline trimming amounts to 4 bases on V and 3 bases on J, with 8 as the count of junction bases outside the gene matches. The CDR1 and CDR2 encoded by the germline V gene are MDHEN and SYDVKM. The CDR3 has 15 amino acids, counting the end cysteine and phenylalanine. Only the CDR3 DNA stays, 45 bases, in frame from base 1. The library was produced with 5' RACE. Sequencing relied on an Illumina HiSeq 2500. A second PCR of about 7 to 12 cycles was run with a J-beta primer mix and a sample-barcoded 5' primer. Each TCR beta cDNA molecule received a unique molecular identifier from a template-switch 5' adaptor carrying 12 random nucleotides. At least 2.5 million CDR3-containing paired-end reads were obtained from each sample. First-strand cDNA synthesis was performed from all RNA using the Mint cDNA synthesis kit, with priming by a TRBC-specific oligonucleotide. Following uracil-DNA glycosylase treatment, all cDNA underwent a first 18-cycle PCR with the universal primers M1SS and BC2_uni_R. For the original study's pipeline: For normalization, 1 million high-quality reads, each with a distinct molecular identifier, were randomly selected from each sample. Reads with shared molecular identifiers were discarded instead of being binned into consensus sequences. MiTCR, run with a Q25 quality threshold and the strictest error-elimination algorithm, handled CDR3 identification, clonotype clustering and error correction. A nonparametric unseen species model using Euler transformation provided a lower-bound estimate of total TCR beta diversity. TCRdb took the public reads, trimmed them with fastp at Q25, ran MiXCR for clone calling and kept in-frame beta chains. Rows matching on CDR3 protein sequence are summarized as one entry with the most common DNA and genes. The V and J calls were not made by the authors but by TCRdb's processing. The sample table contains approximately 900,000 distinct CDR3 sequences; only one count was recorded for 48% of them. Jointly, the top ten make up roughly 13% of the sample.

Study-level results and caveats: Estimates of total diversity based on one million sequenced T cells were considered lower bounds and underestimates. Observed TCR beta diversity per million T cells fell roughly linearly with age, and a significant reduction was already apparent by age around 40. Conclusive comparison of naive and antigen-experienced compartments was prevented by the profiling of bulk unsorted PBMCs. Compared with the aged group, the long-lived group had more naive CD4+ T cells, fewer expanded clones and increased TCR diversity, a pattern suggesting age selection. The CMV infection status of donors was not known, potentially confounding age-related changes in expanded clonotypes. There was a strong correlation between observed TCR beta diversity and the percentage of naive T cells measured by flow cytometry.

The chain was built from TRBV28 and TRBJ1-2, and 7 bases in between align with TRBD1. Source material: blood. The source of this sequence is a young man in good health. The DNA sequence is given as TGTGCCAGCAGTTCGACAGGGAGGGCGGACTATGGCTACACCTTC. Translation gives CASSSTGRADYGYTF.